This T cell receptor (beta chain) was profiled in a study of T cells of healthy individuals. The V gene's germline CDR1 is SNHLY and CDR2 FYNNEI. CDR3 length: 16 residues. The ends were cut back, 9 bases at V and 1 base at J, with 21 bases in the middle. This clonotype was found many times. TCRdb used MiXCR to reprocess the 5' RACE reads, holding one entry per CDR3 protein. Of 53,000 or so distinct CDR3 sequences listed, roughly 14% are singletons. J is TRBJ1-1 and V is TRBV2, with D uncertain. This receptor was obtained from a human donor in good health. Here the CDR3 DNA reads TGTGCCAGTAATTTAGGACCGAATGGAGCGAACACTGAAGCTTTCTTT. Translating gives CASNLGPNGANTEAFF. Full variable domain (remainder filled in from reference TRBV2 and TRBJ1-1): EPEVTQTPSHQVTQMGQEVILRCVPISNHLYFYWYRQILGQKVEFLVSFYNNEISEKSEIFDDQFSVERPDGSNFTLKIRSTKLEDSAMYFCASNLGPNGANTEAFFGQGTRLTVV.